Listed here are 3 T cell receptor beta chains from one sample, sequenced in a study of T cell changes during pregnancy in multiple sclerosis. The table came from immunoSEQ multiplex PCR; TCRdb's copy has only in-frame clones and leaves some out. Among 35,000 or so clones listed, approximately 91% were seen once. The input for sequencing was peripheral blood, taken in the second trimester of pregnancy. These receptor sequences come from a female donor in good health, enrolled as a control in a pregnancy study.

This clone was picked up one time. For the CDR3, the DNA is TGTGCCAGCAGCAGCTTTAGCGAGGCTCAGTTCTTC. It codes for CASSSFSEAQFF. The V and J genes are TRBV5-6 and TRBJ2-1, with D possibly TRBD2 on 5 matching bases. Trimming removed 4 bases from V and 13 bases from J, with 15 bases in between. The CDR3 has 12 residues. Germline CDR1 is SGHDT and CDR2 is YYEEEE.

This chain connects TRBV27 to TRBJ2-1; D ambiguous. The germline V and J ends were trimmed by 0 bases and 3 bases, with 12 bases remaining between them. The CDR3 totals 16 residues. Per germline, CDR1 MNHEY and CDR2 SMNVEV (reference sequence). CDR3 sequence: CASSLSKRPSYNEQFF. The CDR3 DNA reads TGTGCCAGCAGTTTATCCAAGCGCCCCAGCTACAATGAGCAGTTCTTC.

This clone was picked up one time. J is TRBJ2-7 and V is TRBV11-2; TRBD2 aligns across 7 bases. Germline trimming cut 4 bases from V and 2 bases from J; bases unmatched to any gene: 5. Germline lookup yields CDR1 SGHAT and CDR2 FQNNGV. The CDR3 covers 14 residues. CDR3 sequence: CASSWGGVAYEQYF. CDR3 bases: TGTGCCAGCAGCTGGGGGGGGGTCGCCTACGAGCAGTACTTC.